This TCR beta chain was identified during a study of T-cell reconstitution after alpha-beta-depleted transplantation in children. Regarding the study as a whole: Most T-cell counts and diversity one year after the transplant came from T cells that were newly produced. Some patients owed their high day-60 TCRbeta diversity to surviving recipient T cells and thymic progenitors. Expanded graft clones, several hundred of them, were reportedly the source of alpha-beta T cells about two months after transplant.

The V gene's germline CDR1 is MNHEY and CDR2 SVGEGT. V lost 4 bases and J lost 5, with 13 bases in between. The CDR3 runs to 14 residues. At least ten counts were recorded for this clonotype. Its target is not known. This sample's TCRbeta library carried unique molecular identifier barcodes. TCRdb independently ran MiXCR on the PCR reads; one entry per CDR3 protein. Among 200,000 to 250,000 distinct CDR3 sequences, just under 8.5% were seen once, and the ten largest hold almost 6.5%. The chain uses TRBV6-2 or TRBV6-3 and TRBJ2-3; D is undetermined. The clonotype was recovered from a male patient under 18 who had a stem cell transplant for acute lymphoblastic leukemia, so the T cells may come from the graft donor. The sample consisted of PBMCs, mostly from graft donor cells, taken 180 days after TCRalphabeta/CD19-depleted stem cell transplant. The CDR3 region has the DNA TGTGCCAGCAGTTTGTGGGGAATTGAAGATACGCAGTATTTT. Encoded protein: CASSLWGIEDTQYF.